The 29 T cell receptor beta chains listed next were all sequenced from one sample in a study of T cells in Graves' hyperthyroidism and ophthalmopathy. Regions amplified from RNA transcripts were the TCR beta CDR3 regions. The HTBI set primed first-round TCR CDR3 RT-PCR. TCRdb used MiXCR to reprocess the multiplex PCR reads, holding one entry per CDR3 protein. The sample comprises nearly 250,000 distinct CDR3 sequences, 16% of which are singletons, and around 28% rests with the top ten. Material for sequencing was blood. These TCRs come from a woman aged 18-29 years with Graves' ophthalmopathy.

The chain couples TRBV20-1 to TRBJ1-1; D perhaps matches TRBD1 (6 bases). The CDR3 is 11 residues long. Germline V gene lookup returns CDR1 DFQATT and CDR2 SNEGSKA (reference sequence). V was cut by 6 bases and J by 7 bases, with 12 bases left in between. The CDR3 DNA is TGCAGTGCCTCCGACAGGATTGAAGCTTTCTTT. Encoded protein: CSASDRIEAFF.

This clonotype showed up many times. V usage is TRBV28 and J usage is TRBJ1-6, with a possible D match to TRBD1 (6 bases). Germline assignment: CDR1 MDHEN and CDR2 SYDVKM. The CDR3 extends over 14 amino acids. The V end lost 4 bases, the J end lost 7 bases, and 11 bases lay between the germline ends. CDR3 amino acids: CASSYTGRNSPLHF. Here the CDR3 DNA reads TGTGCCAGCAGTTACACAGGGAGGAATTCACCCCTCCACTTT. The whole variable domain, remainder taken from reference TRBV28 and TRBJ1-6, is DVKVTQSSRYLVKRTGEKVFLECVQDMDHENMFWYRQDPGLGLRLIYFSYDVKMKEKGDIPEGYSVSREKKERFSLILESASTNQTSMYLCASSYTGRNSPLHFGNGTRLTVT.

The chain links TRBV2 to TRBJ1-2; tentative D call: TRBD1 (6 bases). CDR1 SNHLY and CDR2 FYNNEI come from the germline V gene. V was pared by 8 bases and J by 4 bases, with 14 bases between. The CDR3 covers 13 residues. CDR3 region: CASLGQSGYGYTF. The CDR3 DNA reads as TGTGCCAGCTTAGGACAGAGCGGCTATGGCTACACCTTC.

This clonotype turned up a few times. The V call is TRBV15, the J call TRBJ2-5, with TRBD2 identical over 8 bases. The J segment lost 5 bases and the V segment lost 3 bases, leaving 5 bases of the junction unmatched. The CDR3 runs 14 residues. Germline V gene sequence: CDR1 LNHNV, CDR2 YYDKDF (reference sequence). CDR3 sequence reads: CATSSRGGGETQYF. The DNA of the CDR3 is TGTGCCACCAGCAGTCGGGGGGGAGGGGAGACCCAGTACTTC.

This clonotype has just a few counts. The V call is TRBV11-2, the J call TRBJ2-2, with D perhaps assigned TRBD1 or TRBD2 (5 bases each). The germline CDR1 and CDR2 sequences are SGHAT and FQNNGV. The CDR3 consists of 16 residues. The ends were cut back, 2 bases at V and 4 bases at J, with 14 bases in the middle. The CDR3 here is CASSLPRDAATGELFF. The CDR3 DNA follows: TGTGCCAGCAGCTTACCCCGGGACGCGGCCACCGGGGAGCTGTTTTTT.

Notes on this clonotype: A much more abundant neighbour one base away suggests this may be a read error. The chain uses TRBV28 and TRBJ1-5; TRBD1 agrees at 10 bases. The junction had 20 bases not matched to a gene; V was cut back by 4 bases and J by 2 bases. The CDR3 runs 21 residues. Germline loops: CDR1 MDHEN, CDR2 SYDVKM. The CDR3 bases are TGTGCCAGCAGTTCCCTCCACTTGACAGGGGGCTCTACCATGGGCAATCAGCCCCAGCATTTT. Amino acids: CASSSLHLTGGSTMGNQPQHF.

J is TRBJ2-2 and V is TRBV3-1; TRBD2 is a possible D gene (6 bases). The CDR3 is 16 residues long. The V gene's germline CDR1 is LGHDT and CDR2 YNNKEL (reference sequence). V was cut by 5 bases and J by 4 bases, with 17 bases left in between. The CDR3 DNA sequence: TGTGCCAGCAGCGCACAGCATAGGGGAGGCACCGGGGAGCTGTTTTTT. Amino acid sequence: CASSAQHRGGTGELFF.

This clonotype has ten or more counts. This chain joins TRBV6-1 and TRBJ1-5; D possibly corresponds to TRBD1 (5 bases). The CDR3 covers 17 residues. The V end lost 4 bases, the J end lost 1 base, and 17 bases lay between the germline ends. The V gene's germline CDR1 is MNHNS and CDR2 SASEGT. CDR3 DNA: TGTGCCAGCAGTGCCCGTCGCGGGGGAAGGAGCAATCAGCCCCAGCATTTT. Protein product: CASSARRGGRSNQPQHF.

The gene calls are TRBV10-2 and TRBJ1-1, with D possibly TRBD1 on 5 matching bases. The ends were cut back, 9 bases at V and 0 bases at J, with 14 bases in the middle. The CDR3 has 14 amino acids. Germline values: CDR1 WSHSY, CDR2 SAAADI. As DNA, the CDR3 is TGCGCCAGTCGGTTCGGGGGTCTGAACACTGAAGCTTTCTTT. This gives the protein CASRFGGLNTEAFF.

V gene TRBV10-3 combines with J gene TRBJ2-1, with 10 bases identical to TRBD2. The CDR3 totals 16 residues. Germline CDR1 reads ENHRY; CDR2 reads SYGVKD. The V and J ends lost 10 bases and 0 bases, in that order; junction bases with no gene match: 9. CDR3 in DNA: TGTGCCACCAAGCGGGAGGGCCCCAGCTCCTACAATGAGCAGTTCTTC. Amino acid sequence: CATKREGPSSYNEQFF.

This clonotype was seen many times. The chain carries TRBV7-3 and TRBJ2-3; 9 nucleotides line up with TRBD1. CDR1 SGHTA and CDR2 FQGTGA come from the germline V gene. This CDR3 is built from 16 residues. Losses at the gene ends were 5 bases for V and 4 bases for J; bases not matched to a gene: 10. The CDR3 DNA is TGTGCCAGCAGCCCGGTGGACAGGGGCCCCCCAGATACGCAGTATTTT. Translated: CASSPVDRGPPDTQYF.

This clonotype was counted ten times or more. The CDR3 region is CASSFWSPGPDGELFF. DNA of the CDR3: TGTGCCAGCAGCTTCTGGAGCCCGGGGCCGGACGGGGAGCTGTTTTTT. This sequence joins TRBV5-6 and TRBJ2-2; D tentatively fits TRBD1 or TRBD2 (5 bases each). Trimming took 2 bases from V and 7 from J, leaving 18 bases between them. The germline V gene encodes CDR1 SGHDT and CDR2 YYEEEE. This CDR3 has 16 amino acids.

The table lists this clonotype with many counts. The chain has TRBV30 and TRBJ2-1; TRBD1 agrees at 11 bases. This CDR3 comprises 17 residues. The germline V gene encodes CDR1 GTSNPN and CDR2 SVGIG (reference sequence). V trimming: 4 bases; J trimming: 0 bases; junction bases outside the gene matches: 8. In DNA, the CDR3 is TGTGCCTGGATTTCGGGGGACAGGGGGAGCTCCTACAATGAGCAGTTCTTC. As protein: CAWISGDRGSSYNEQFF.

This clonotype was detected ten times or more. The chain combines TRBV4-1 with TRBJ1-5; TRBD1 might be the D (6 bases). Between the trimmed V and J ends, which lost 0 bases and 4 bases, there was a span of 13 bases. Germline CDR1 is MGHRA and CDR2 is YSYEKL. The CDR3 sequence is 16 residues long. The CDR3 sequence: CASSQEGATRNQPQHF. CDR3 DNA: TGCGCCAGCAGCCAAGAGGGGGCTACTAGAAATCAGCCCCAGCATTTT.

Worth noting for this clonotype: This may be a read error, as it is one base from a much larger clone. V gene TRBV11-1 combines with J gene TRBJ2-1; unclear D gene. Germline V gene lookup returns CDR1 SGHAT and CDR2 FQDESV (reference sequence). V was clipped by 5 bases and J by 5 bases, with 19 bases between them. The CDR3 is made up of 16 amino acids. The CDR3 DNA is TGTGCCAGCAGCCAAATAAGTCTAACCCCCCACAATGAGCAGTTCTTC. Translating it yields CASSQISLTPHNEQFF.

In its sample, this clonotype was seen many times. The chain uses TRBV27 and TRBJ1-3, with D perhaps matching TRBD1 (5 bases). The V gene lost 4 bases and the J gene lost 4 bases, with 8 bases spanning the gap. Germline V gives CDR1 MNHEY, CDR2 SMNVEV (reference sequence). This CDR3 is built from 13 residues. The CDR3 sequence: CASSSGYGNTIYF. Written as DNA, the CDR3 is TGTGCCAGCAGTTCAGGGTACGGAAACACCATATATTTT.

The chain carries TRBV28 and TRBJ2-7, with 9 positions matching TRBD2. The CDR3 contains 17 residues. From germline, CDR1 is MDHEN and CDR2 SYDVKM. The V gene end was trimmed by 7 bases and the J gene end by 5 bases; junction bases not matched to a gene: 18. The CDR3 region is CASNPTVRTSVSHEQYF. The CDR3 DNA reads TGTGCCAGCAACCCAACGGTGAGGACTAGCGTGTCCCACGAGCAGTACTTC.

In this sample, this clonotype turned up many times. CDR3 loop: CASSDGYNSPLHF. The CDR3, as DNA: TGCGCCAGCAGTGATGGGTATAATTCACCCCTCCACTTT. The genes are TRBV10-1 and TRBJ1-6; D is unclear. The CDR3 consists of 13 residues. The germline V and J ends were trimmed by 3 bases and 4 bases, with 4 bases remaining between them. From germline, CDR1 is WNHNN and CDR2 SYGVQD (reference sequence).

This clonotype was seen at least ten times. V usage is TRBV6-2 or TRBV6-3 and J usage is TRBJ2-2; D is unclear. The germline gives CDR1 MNHEY, CDR2 SVGEGT. This CDR3 contains 16 residues. Trimming left V 0 bases short and J 2 bases short, with 10 bases between. CDR3 nucleotides: TGTGCCAGCAGTTACTCGAGCGAGAGTAACACCGGGGAGCTGTTTTTT. Its protein product is CASSYSSESNTGELFF.

In its sample, this clonotype was seen many times. The chain combines TRBV12-3 or TRBV12-4 with TRBJ2-3, with D perhaps matching TRBD2 (6 bases). V was clipped by 1 base and J by 2 bases, with 10 bases between them. This CDR3 region has 15 residues. The CDR3 nucleotides read TGTGCCAGCAGTTTAGGGGACTCCAACACAGATACGCAGTATTTT. It codes for CASSLGDSNTDTQYF.

This clonotype was seen many times. V and J are TRBV11-2 and TRBJ1-1, with D unclear. The germline V and J ends were trimmed by 1 base and 5 bases, with 8 bases remaining between them. Germline V gene data show CDR1 as SGHAT and CDR2 as FQNNGV. The CDR3 has 13 amino acids. This CDR3 reads CASSLVLRTEAFF. CDR3 in DNA: TGTGCCAGCAGCTTAGTCTTGAGAACTGAAGCTTTCTTT.

The CDR3 spells CAARDGDNYGYTF. CDR3 DNA sequence: TGTGCCGCCCGGGACGGGGATAACTATGGCTACACCTTC. The V call is TRBV5-8, the J call TRBJ1-2, with D possibly matching TRBD1 (5 bases). Between the trimmed V and J ends, which lost 10 bases and 1 base, there was a span of 14 bases. This CDR3 has 13 amino acids. Germline-derived CDR1 and CDR2 are SGHTS and YDEGEE.

The gene calls are TRBV12-5 and TRBJ2-3; TRBD2 agrees at 13 bases. The V segment lost 5 bases and the J segment 9 bases; nucleotides outside the gene matches: 2. Germline V gene sequence: CDR1 LGHNT, CDR2 FRNRAP. The CDR3 contains 13 residues. Written as DNA, the CDR3 is TGTGCTAGTGGTCTGGGACTAGCGGGGACGCAGTATTTT. Translated: CASGLGLAGTQYF.

This clonotype was detected ten times or more. The chain joins TRBV20-1 to TRBJ2-7, with D tentatively TRBD1 or TRBD2 (6 bases each). The CDR3 consists of 12 residues. The germline V gene encodes CDR1 DFQATT and CDR2 SNEGSKA (reference sequence). The V end lost 5 bases, the J end lost 3 bases, and 11 bases lay between the germline ends. The CDR3, as DNA: TGCAGTGCTGGGGGGCTCCTCTACGAGCAGTACTTC. Translating it yields CSAGGLLYEQYF.

This clonotype was detected many times. This chain links TRBV12-3 or TRBV12-4 with TRBJ1-1; D gene ambiguous. V lost 3 bases, J lost 4 bases, and 9 bases lay in between. The CDR3 extends over 13 amino acids. The CDR3 sequence: CASSFGEGTEAFF. The CDR3 region has the DNA TGTGCCAGCAGTTTCGGGGAGGGCACTGAAGCTTTCTTT.

This clonotype was counted many times. The J gene is TRBJ1-2, the V gene TRBV7-9; 8 bases agree with TRBD1. Germline values: CDR1 SEHNR, CDR2 FQNEAQ (reference sequence). Losses at the gene ends were 1 base for V and 8 bases for J; bases not matched to a gene: 3. This CDR3 spans 13 amino acids. As DNA, the CDR3 is TGTGCCAGCAGCTTAGTTACAGGGGGAGGCTACACCTTC. It yields the protein CASSLVTGGGYTF.

The chain combines TRBV28 with TRBJ1-6, with a weak D call TRBD1 (5 bases). The CDR3 spans 14 residues. Germline V gene sequence: CDR1 MDHEN, CDR2 SYDVKM. V lost 5 bases and J 9 bases, leaving 14 bases between the germline ends. CDR3 sequence: CASSPTGAISPLHF. The CDR3 nucleotides are TGTGCCAGCAGTCCTACCGGGGCAATTTCACCCCTCCACTTT. Filled out from reference TRBV28 and TRBJ1-6, the complete variable domain reads DVKVTQSSRYLVKRTGEKVFLECVQDMDHENMFWYRQDPGLGLRLIYFSYDVKMKEKGDIPEGYSVSREKKERFSLILESASTNQTSMYLCASSPTGAISPLHFGNGTRLTVT.

The chain is built from TRBV6-1 and TRBJ2-7, with D perhaps TRBD2 (5 bases). The length of the CDR3 is 15 residues. The V gene lost 8 bases and the J gene lost 0 bases, with 17 bases spanning the gap. From germline, CDR1 is MNHNS and CDR2 SASEGT. CDR3 bases: TGTGCCAGCGGCCTAAGGGCGGGCGGCTCCTACGAGCAGTACTTC. It is translated as CASGLRAGGSYEQYF.

This clonotype was picked up many times. The rearrangement links TRBV7-6 to TRBJ2-7, with D tentatively TRBD1 (5 bases). Germline assignment: CDR1 SGHVS and CDR2 FNYEAQ. The CDR3 is made up of 13 amino acids. V was pared by 5 bases and J by 1 base, with 9 bases between. The DNA for the CDR3 is TGTGCCAGCAGCAGCCGACAGTCCTACGAGCAGTACTTC. Its protein is CASSSRQSYEQYF.